These 12 T cell receptor beta chains share one sample of origin, sequenced in a study of CXCR3-negative and CXCR3-positive naive CD8 T cells. Study results and caveats: CXCR3-positive naive cells had TRB CDR3s that were more hydrophobic than CXCR3-negative naive cells had.

The antigens for these receptors are not known. In preparing the TRB cDNA libraries, 5' RACE with UMI labels was used. TCRdb reprocessed the 5' RACE reads and keeps a single row for each CDR3 protein, giving no DNA. The sample table includes more than 80,000 distinct CDR3 sequences. Material for sequencing was naive CXCR3+ CD8+ T cells from blood. The subset: CD45RO-CCR7+CD27+CD95- naive CD8+ T cells expressing CXCR3 (TNR3+). These receptors originate from a human donor in good health. Some clones in this sample may be carry-over from other donors' samples.

The chain employs TRBV9 and TRBJ2-2. CDR1 and CDR2 from the germline V gene are SGDLS and YYNGEE. This CDR3 is 13 amino acids long. CDR3 amino acids: CASSVVSTGELFF.

The chain recombines TRBV7-2 with TRBJ2-1. The CDR3 contains 14 residues. Germline loops: CDR1 SGHTA, CDR2 FQGNSA. CDR3 loop: CASSLEGSYNEQFF.

The chain has TRBV9 and TRBJ2-2; the D gene TCRdb calls, TRBD2, cannot be checked with no DNA. This CDR3 region has 15 residues. CDR1 SGDLS and CDR2 YYNGEE come from the germline V gene. The CDR3 protein is CASSGWPGGAGELFF.

The chain links TRBV12-5 to TRBJ2-2. The CDR3 loop spans 13 amino acids. Germline CDR1 reads LGHNT; CDR2 reads FRNRAP. The CDR3 spells CASGLSGTGELFF.

The V and J genes are TRBV28 and TRBJ2-7; TCRdb returns TRBD2, unconfirmable since there is no DNA. The length of the CDR3 is 15 residues. CDR1 MDHEN and CDR2 SYDVKM come from the germline V gene. This CDR3 is CASSLYRASSYEQYF.

The J gene is TRBJ1-1, the V gene TRBV23-1. Being an ORF, TRBV23-1 has a function that is uncertain. CDR3 length equals 14 residues. This CDR3 reads CASSQSFLNTEAFF.

The J gene is TRBJ2-5, the V gene TRBV28; lacking DNA, the TRBD1 call made by TCRdb goes unchecked. Germline V gene data show CDR1 as MDHEN and CDR2 as SYDVKM. The CDR3 sequence is 15 residues long. CDR3 residues: CASSLGDRGGETQYF.

This rearrangement joins TRBV12-3 or TRBV12-4 to TRBJ2-1. This CDR3 is built from 15 residues. The CDR3 sequence is CASSSSGVVYNEQFF.

V gene TRBV7-2 combines with J gene TRBJ2-3; the TCRdb D gene call, TRBD1, has no DNA to confirm it. The CDR3 is 13 amino acids. The germline V gene encodes CDR1 SGHTA and CDR2 FQGNSA. CDR3 residues: CASSLGAVDTQYF.

This chain links TRBV28 with TRBJ1-1. Germline lookup yields CDR1 MDHEN and CDR2 SYDVKM. The CDR3 is 16 amino acids. The CDR3 is CASDALGHLGDTEAFF.

J is TRBJ1-1 and V is TRBV19. CDR3 size: 13 residues. Germline V lookup: CDR1 LNHDA, CDR2 SQIVND (reference sequence). CDR3 amino acids: CVSKRASNTEAFF. Together with reference TRBV19 and TRBJ1-1, the CDR3 gives the full variable domain: DGGITQSPKYLFRKEGQNVTLSCEQNLNHDAMYWYRQDPGQGLRLIYYSQIVNDFQKGDIAEGYSVSREKKESFPLTVTSAQKNPTAFYLCVSKRASNTEAFFGQGTRLTVV.

The chain combines TRBV28 with TRBJ2-1; TCRdb gives TRBD2 as the D gene, but with no DNA this cannot be confirmed. The CDR3 contains 17 residues. In germline, CDR1 is MDHEN, CDR2 SYDVKM. The CDR3 loop reads CASSMGLAGGVYNEQFF.